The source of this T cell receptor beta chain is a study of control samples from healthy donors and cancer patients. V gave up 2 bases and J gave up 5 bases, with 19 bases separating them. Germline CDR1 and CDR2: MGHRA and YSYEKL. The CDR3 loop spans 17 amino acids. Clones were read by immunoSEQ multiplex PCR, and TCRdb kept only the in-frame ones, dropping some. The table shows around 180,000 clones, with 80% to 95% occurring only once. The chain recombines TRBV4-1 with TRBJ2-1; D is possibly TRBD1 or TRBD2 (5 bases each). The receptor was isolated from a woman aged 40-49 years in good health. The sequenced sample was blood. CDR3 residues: CASSQTWGGGIHNEQFF. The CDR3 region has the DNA TGCGCCAGCAGCCAAACCTGGGGTGGGGGTATCCACAATGAGCAGTTCTTC.